These 4 T cell receptor beta chains were sequenced from one sample in a study of monozygotic twins with inflammatory bowel disease. TCRdb reprocessed the 5' RACE reads and reports one entry per CDR3 protein, with no DNA. The table for this sample gives roughly 320,000 distinct CDR3 sequences. The sample was blood. The source of these receptors is a human donor with ulcerative colitis or Crohn's disease, or a healthy co-twin of an affected twin (not recorded which).

The gene calls are TRBV6-2 or TRBV6-3 and TRBJ1-5; TCRdb's D call, TRBD1, is unchecked because there is no DNA. Germline assignment: CDR1 MNHEY and CDR2 SVGEGT. CDR3 length equals 17 residues. CDR3 sequence reads: CASRPQGARDSNQPQHF.

The chain is built from TRBV6-2 or TRBV6-3 and TRBJ1-5. The CDR3 is made up of 13 amino acids. Germline V gene sequence: CDR1 MNHEY, CDR2 SVGEGT. The CDR3: CASRQDSNQPQHF.

The genes are TRBV5-4 and TRBJ2-3; TCRdb proposes TRBD2, but this gene call is untestable without DNA. Germline CDR1 reads SGHNT; CDR2 reads YYREEE (reference sequence). The CDR3 loop spans 14 amino acids. The CDR3 reads CASSSEGRTDTQYF.

The chain couples TRBV18 to TRBJ2-4; with no DNA, the TCRdb D assignment of TRBD1 cannot be verified. The CDR3 spans 16 residues. Germline CDR1 reads KGHSH; CDR2 reads LQKENI. CDR3 protein: CASSLGQGMAKNIQYF.